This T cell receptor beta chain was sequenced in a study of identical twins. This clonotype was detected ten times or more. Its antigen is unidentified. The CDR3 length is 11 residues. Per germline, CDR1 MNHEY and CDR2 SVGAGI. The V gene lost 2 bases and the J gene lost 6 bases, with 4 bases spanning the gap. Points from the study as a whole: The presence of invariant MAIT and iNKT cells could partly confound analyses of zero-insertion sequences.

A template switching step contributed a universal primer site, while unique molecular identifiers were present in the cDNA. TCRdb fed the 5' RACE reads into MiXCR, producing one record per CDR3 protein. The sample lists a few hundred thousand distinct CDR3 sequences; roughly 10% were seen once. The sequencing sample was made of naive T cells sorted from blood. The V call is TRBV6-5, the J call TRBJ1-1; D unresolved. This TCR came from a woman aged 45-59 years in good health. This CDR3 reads CASSYGAEAFF. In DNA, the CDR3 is TGTGCCAGCAGTTACGGGGCTGAAGCTTTCTTT.